These 5 T cell receptor beta chains came from one sample sequenced in a study of T cell responses to AZD1222 COVID-19 vaccine (dated by TCRdb to about 2021). The time point label, as the study defines it: baseline before first vaccination. The receptor library was made with the immunoSEQ multiplex PCR assay. The source is immuneACCESS, and TCRdb retained only in-frame sequences with V and J called. Part of the clones is not carried over; for the studies checked, unresolved V genes explain less than half of this, and the remainder is unexplained. Across this sample there are 100,000 to 150,000 clones, with approximately 88% seen only once. The ten largest clones take up roughly 6.5% of the sample. This sample comprised peripheral blood, obtained on day 0 of AZD1222 vaccination. These receptors were obtained from an adult in good health.

This clone was recorded only once. The rearrangement links TRBV18 to TRBJ1-4; TRBD1 is a possible D gene (5 bases). Germline values: CDR1 KGHSH, CDR2 LQKENI. V lost 4 bases, J lost 6 bases, and 9 bases lay in between. There are 13 residues in the CDR3. For the CDR3, the DNA is TGTGCCAGCTCACGGGGGAAGGATGAAAAACTGTTTTTT. Residues: CASSRGKDEKLFF.

The rearrangement uses TRBV15 and TRBJ2-3, with 11 bases identical to TRBD2. The germline gives CDR1 LNHNV, CDR2 YYDKDF (reference sequence). The CDR3 consists of 15 residues. V shed 0 bases and J 4 bases; nucleotides not matched to a gene: 0. For the CDR3, the DNA is TGTGCCACCAGCAGAGATAGCGGGGGGGCAGATACGCAGTATTTT. Its translation is CATSRDSGGADTQYF.

This rearrangement joins TRBV29-1 to TRBJ1-1; D may be TRBD1 (5 bases). This CDR3 region has 12 residues. Germline V lookup: CDR1 SQVTM, CDR2 ANQGSEA. The V and J ends lost 4 bases and 1 base respectively, with 7 bases between them. CDR3 in DNA: TGCAGCGTTGGAAGGGGGAACACTGAAGCTTTCTTT. Encoded protein: CSVGRGNTEAFF.

The rearrangement links TRBV24-1 to TRBJ2-2; D not certain. The germline V gene has CDR1 KGHDR and CDR2 SFDVKD. CDR3 size: 11 residues. V gave up 4 bases and J gave up 9 bases, with 5 bases separating them. For the CDR3, the DNA is TGTGCCACCAGTGACACTCGGGAGCTGTTTTTT. It yields the protein CATSDTRELFF.

V gene TRBV5-4 combines with J gene TRBJ1-1; D is ambiguous. Germline lookup yields CDR1 SGHNT and CDR2 YYREEE (reference sequence). The CDR3 is 12 residues long. With 4 bases removed from V and 6 bases from J, the gap between germline ends came to 10 bases. CDR3 region: CASSHEGPEAFF. For the CDR3, the DNA is TGTGCCAGCAGCCACGAGGGTCCTGAAGCTTTCTTT.